These 11 T cell receptor beta chains were sequenced from one sample in a study of spatial heterogeneity in lung cancer. Described time point: sample taken at primary tumor resection. The authors sequenced whole RNA from tumor, nontumor lung or frozen PBMC without sorting. Using its own MiXCR run on the 5' RACE reads, TCRdb lists one record per CDR3 protein. The repertoire consists of approximately 11,000 distinct CDR3 sequences, with around 4% occurring once and the leading ten covering about 7.6%. Sequenced material: normal lung tissue next to the tumor, taken at surgery. Receptors were obtained from a male donor with early-stage non-small cell lung cancer.

Within the sample, this clonotype is medium-sized. In a library made to pick up alpha chains, this beta chain is a stray read with a size that means little. V and J are TRBV12-3 or TRBV12-4 and TRBJ2-5; D perhaps matches TRBD1 (5 bases). V was clipped by 1 base and J by 4 bases, with 10 bases between them. The CDR3 length is 14 residues. The CDR3 reads CASSLVRQRETQYF. DNA for the CDR3: TGTGCCAGCAGTTTAGTAAGACAGAGAGAGACCCAGTACTTC.

This clonotype has more than one count but fewer than ten. For a library built for alpha chains, this beta chain is a stray read; little rests on its size. V usage is TRBV12-3 or TRBV12-4 and J usage is TRBJ2-1; D is uncertain. The CDR3 is 13 amino acids. The germline V and J ends were trimmed by 5 bases and 9 bases, with 14 bases remaining between them. The CDR3 DNA reads TGTGCCAGCAGTAGCCAAGTTAGTCCTGAGCAGTTCTTC. This gives the protein CASSSQVSPEQFF.

This clonotype was counted ten times or more. This beta chain represents an off-target read in a library built for alpha chains; its size is of limited meaning. The V call is TRBV7-2, the J call TRBJ2-3; no reliable D call. The germline V gene has CDR1 SGHTA and CDR2 FQGNSA. The CDR3 loop spans 12 amino acids. The V and J ends lost 5 bases and 2 bases respectively, with 5 bases between them. CDR3 protein: CASSQYTDTQYF. DNA of the CDR3: TGTGCCAGCAGCCAATACACAGATACGCAGTATTTT.

By share, this clonotype counts as medium-sized. This beta chain slipped into a library made for alpha chains as a stray read, so its size is not meaningful. The chain is built from TRBV29-1 and TRBJ2-5, with TRBD2 as a possible D gene (6 bases). The germline CDR1 and CDR2 sequences are SQVTM and ANQGSEA. V was cut by 7 bases and J by 4 bases, with 13 bases left in between. The CDR3 is 12 amino acids. The CDR3 here is CSAKPAGETQYF. In DNA form, the CDR3 reads TGCAGCGCCAAACCAGCGGGAGAGACCCAGTACTTC.

In this sample, this clonotype turned up many times. Found in a library prepared for alpha chains, this beta chain is an off-target read, and its abundance has little meaning. In nucleotides, the CDR3 is TGTGCCAGCAGCCCCCAGGGGGTCTCATCCTACAATGAGCAGTTCTTC. It translates to CASSPQGVSSYNEQFF. The rearrangement joins TRBV7-2 to TRBJ2-1; 7 nucleotides match TRBD1. The CDR3 has 16 amino acids. Germline CDR1 SGHTA, CDR2 FQGNSA. J was trimmed by 1 base and V by 5 bases; bases with no gene match: 8.

This clonotype was counted at least ten times. This beta chain came through as a stray read in a library set up for alpha chains, and its size says little. The rearrangement joins TRBV6-5 to TRBJ2-2, with D maybe TRBD1 (6 bases). The V end was cut by 3 bases, the J end by 3 bases, with 17 bases between. CDR3 length: 17 residues. Germline CDR1 and CDR2: MNHEY and SVGAGI. CDR3: CASSYSRRDTYTGELFF. In DNA form, the CDR3 reads TGTGCCAGCAGTTATTCACGCCGGGACACGTACACCGGGGAGCTGTTTTTT.

This clonotype was seen at least ten times. This beta chain appears as a stray read in a library generated for alpha chains; its size is not informative. The V and J genes are TRBV7-9 and TRBJ2-5, with no clear D. The germline CDR1 and CDR2 sequences are SEHNR and FQNEAQ (reference sequence). V was trimmed by 8 bases and J by 4 bases, leaving 8 bases between them. CDR3 length: 11 residues. The CDR3 DNA reads TGTGCCAGCGAGCTGGTAGAGACCCAGTACTTC. This sequence encodes CASELVETQYF. Combining the CDR3 with reference TRBV7-9 and TRBJ2-5 gives the whole variable domain DTGVSQNPRHKITKRGQNVTFRCDPISEHNRLYWYRQTLGQGPEFLTYFQNEAQLEKSRLLSDRFSAERPKGSFSTLEIQRTEQGDSAMYLCASELVETQYFGPGTRLLVL.

By sample share, this clonotype is medium-sized. A library prepared for alpha chains yielded this beta chain as an off-target read; its size is of little meaning. The CDR3 nucleotides read TGCAGCGTGCGAGGACAGGGCAATGAGCAGTTCTTC. Translation gives CSVRGQGNEQFF. J is TRBJ2-1 and V is TRBV29-1, with 8 bases lining up with TRBD1. CDR1 and CDR2 from the germline V gene are SQVTM and ANQGSEA. V trimming: 6 bases; J trimming: 6 bases; junction bases outside the gene matches: 4. CDR3 length: 12 amino acids.

This clonotype has a count of ten or more. Because the library targeted alpha chains, this beta chain is an off-target read whose size means little. CDR3 protein: CASSGLTGVVAGELFF. CDR3 DNA: TGTGCCAGCAGCGGTCTCACTGGGGTGGTCGCCGGGGAGCTGTTTTTT. The rearrangement uses TRBV7-2 and TRBJ2-2; D is unclear. CDR1 SGHTA and CDR2 FQGNSA come from the germline V gene. The CDR3 is made up of 16 amino acids. Deletions cut 5 bases from V and 6 bases from J, with 19 bases between.

This clonotype was observed many times. Found in a library prepared for alpha chains, this beta chain is an off-target read, and its abundance has little meaning. V usage is TRBV6-5 and J usage is TRBJ1-2; TRBD1 matches 7 bases. J lost 4 bases, V lost 5 bases, and 7 bases had no gene match. Germline V CDR1 and CDR2: MNHEY, SVGAGI. The CDR3 sequence is 14 residues long. The CDR3 nucleotides read TGTGCCAGCAGTCTTGACAGGGTCCGCTATGGCTACACCTTC. This encodes CASSLDRVRYGYTF.

This clonotype was detected many times. A library prepared for alpha chains yielded this beta chain as an off-target read; its size is of little meaning. This chain connects TRBV20-1 to TRBJ2-1, with D uncertain. The CDR3 is 15 residues long. Germline-derived CDR1 and CDR2 are DFQATT and SNEGSKA (reference sequence). V was cut by 0 bases and J by 0 bases, with 9 bases left in between. CDR3 protein: CSARDVRSSYNEQFF. CDR3 bases: TGCAGTGCTAGAGATGTTAGAAGCTCCTACAATGAGCAGTTCTTC.